These T cell receptor beta chains were read from a single sample in a study of graft-versus-host responses after intestinal transplantation. Their antigen targets remain unknown. Libraries were prepared by immunoSEQ multiplex PCR; TCRdb keeps only in-frame clonotypes and omits some of them. The sample records some 83,000 clones, roughly nine tenths being singletons. Material: unstimulated CD4+ T cells sorted from spleen or lymph node cells, obtained before intestinal transplant. Receptors were obtained from a human donor who received an intestinal transplant. The CDR3 runs from the conserved cysteine through the conserved F or W. The D gene is left open where the match is weak. Part of the rows lack a size; the others show once, few, many or a class for expanded clones.

clone size	V gene	J gene	D gene	CDR3 DNA	CDR3 protein
NA	TRBV19	TRBJ2-7	TRBD2	TGTGCCAGTGCCCCAACGGGACTAGTCTACGAGCAGTACTTC	CASAPTGLVYEQYF
NA	TRBV30	TRBJ1-3	NA	TGTGCCTATGCGGCGGACTCTGGAAACACCATATATTTT	CAYAADSGNTIYF
NA	TRBV6-5	TRBJ2-5	NA	TGTGCCAGCAGTCCGACCGCTAGCGCACAAGAGACCCAGTACTTC	CASSPTASAQETQYF
once	TRBV7-2	TRBJ2-3	TRBD2	TGTGCCAGCAGCTTAGGCGGGGGGGCGGGTGATACGCAGTATTTT	CASSLGGGAGDTQYF
NA	TRBV19	TRBJ1-1	TRBD1	TGTGCCAGTAGTATAAGGCAGGGGGTGAACACTGAAGCTTTCTTT	CASSIRQGVNTEAFF
once	TRBV5-5	TRBJ1-1	NA	TGTGCCAGCAGCTACCTAGCCCCAGGCCGTACCACTGAAGCTTTCTTT	CASSYLAPGRTTEAFF
NA	TRBV27	TRBJ1-6	TRBD1	TGTGCCAGCAGTACGGGACAGAACAATTCACCCCTCCACTTT	CASSTGQNNSPLHF
NA	TRBV7-9	TRBJ1-2	NA	TGTGCCAGCAGCTTTTCAGGGAACTATGGCTACACCTTC	CASSFSGNYGYTF
NA	TRBV6-6	TRBJ1-5	TRBD1	TGTGCCAGCAGTACGGGACAGGATAATCAGCCCCAGCATTTT	CASSTGQDNQPQHF
NA	TRBV19	TRBJ2-3	TRBD2	TGTGCCAGTAGTATGGCGTCGGGGGGGTTGGCAGATACGCAGTATTTT	CASSMASGGLADTQYF
NA	TRBV27	TRBJ2-3	TRBD1	TGTGCCACGGGGCGGGACAGGGGTACAGATACGCAGTATTTT	CATGRDRGTDTQYF
NA	TRBV6-1	TRBJ2-5	NA	TGTGCCCCCCGCCGAGGAGCTCCCGAGACCCAGTACTTC	CAPRRGAPETQYF
NA	TRBV19	TRBJ1-5	NA	TGTGCCAGTAGTGCTCAGCGTTATAGCAATCAGCCCCAGCATTTT	CASSAQRYSNQPQHF
NA	TRBV27	TRBJ2-1	TRBD1	TGTGCCAGCAAGACATGGACAGGGGGTCTCGGTACCTACAATGAGCAGTTCTTC	CASKTWTGGLGTYNEQFF
once	TRBV25-1	TRBJ2-7	NA	TGTGCCAGCGGTAGAGGAAGCAGCTACGAGCAGTACTTC	CASGRGSSYEQYF
NA	TRBV12-5	TRBJ2-7	TRBD2	TGTGCTAGTGGTTTGAATGGACTAGCGGGCTCCTACGAGCAGTACTTC	CASGLNGLAGSYEQYF
NA	TRBV6-5	TRBJ1-4	NA	TGTGCCAGCAGTTATTCAGGGACTACTAATGAAAAACTGTTTTTT	CASSYSGTTNEKLFF
NA	TRBV5-4	TRBJ2-7	NA	TGTGCCAGCAGCCCGAGACAGGACTCCTACGAGCAGTACTTC	CASSPRQDSYEQYF